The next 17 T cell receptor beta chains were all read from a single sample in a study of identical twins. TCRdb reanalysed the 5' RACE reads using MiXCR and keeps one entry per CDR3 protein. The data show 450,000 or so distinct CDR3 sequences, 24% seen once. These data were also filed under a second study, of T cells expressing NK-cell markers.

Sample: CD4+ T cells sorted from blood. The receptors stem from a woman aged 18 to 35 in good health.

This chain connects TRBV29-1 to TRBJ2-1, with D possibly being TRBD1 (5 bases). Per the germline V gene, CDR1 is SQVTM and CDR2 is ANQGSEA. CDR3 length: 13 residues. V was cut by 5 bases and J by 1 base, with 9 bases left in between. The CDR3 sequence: CSVRSGSYNEQFF. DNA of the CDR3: TGCAGCGTTCGGTCAGGGTCCTACAATGAGCAGTTCTTC.

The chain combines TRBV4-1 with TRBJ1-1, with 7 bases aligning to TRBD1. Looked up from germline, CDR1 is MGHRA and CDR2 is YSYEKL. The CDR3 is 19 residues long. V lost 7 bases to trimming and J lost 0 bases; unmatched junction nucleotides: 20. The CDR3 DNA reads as TGCGCCAGCACCCCAGGTGAGGGAGGGGGCGAGGAATTGAACACTGAAGCTTTCTTT. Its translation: CASTPGEGGGEELNTEAFF.

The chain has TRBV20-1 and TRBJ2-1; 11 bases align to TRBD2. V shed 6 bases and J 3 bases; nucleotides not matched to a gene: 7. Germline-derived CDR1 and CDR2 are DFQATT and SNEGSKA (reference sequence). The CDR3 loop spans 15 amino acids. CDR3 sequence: CSARLAGKLYNEQFF. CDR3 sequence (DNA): TGCAGTGCCAGACTAGCGGGAAAACTCTACAATGAGCAGTTCTTC.

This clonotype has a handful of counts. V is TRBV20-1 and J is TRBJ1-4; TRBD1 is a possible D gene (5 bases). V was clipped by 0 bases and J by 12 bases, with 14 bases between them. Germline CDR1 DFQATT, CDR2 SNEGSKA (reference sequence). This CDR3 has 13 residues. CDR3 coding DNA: TGCAGTGCTAGAGAGTTCCGGGGAGGGGAACTGTTTTTT. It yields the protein CSAREFRGGELFF.

DNA of the CDR3: TGTGCCAGCAGCCAAGGGTCGGGACTTCTATTTCGGGTCGGGGAGCTGTTTTTT. This translates into CASSQGSGLLFRVGELFF. The chain employs TRBV3-1 and TRBJ2-2, with a tentative D call TRBD2 (6 bases). Trimming pared 1 base from V and 7 bases from J, leaving 22 bases between. Per the germline V gene, CDR1 is LGHDT and CDR2 is YNNKEL (reference sequence). There are 18 residues in the CDR3.

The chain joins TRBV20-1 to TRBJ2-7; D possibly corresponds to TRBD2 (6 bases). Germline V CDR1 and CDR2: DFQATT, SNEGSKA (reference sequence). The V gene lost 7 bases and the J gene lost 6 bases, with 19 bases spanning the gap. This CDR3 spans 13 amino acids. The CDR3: CSGRGLGPGEQYF. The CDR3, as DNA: TGCAGTGGGCGGGGTCTCGGGCCGGGCGAGCAGTACTTC.

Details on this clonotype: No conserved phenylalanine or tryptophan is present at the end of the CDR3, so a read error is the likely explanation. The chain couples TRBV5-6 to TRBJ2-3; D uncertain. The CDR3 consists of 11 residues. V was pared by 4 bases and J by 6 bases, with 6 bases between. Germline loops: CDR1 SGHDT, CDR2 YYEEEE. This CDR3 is CASSNMDTQYL. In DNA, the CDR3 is TGTGCCAGCAGCAATATGGATACGCAGTATCTT.

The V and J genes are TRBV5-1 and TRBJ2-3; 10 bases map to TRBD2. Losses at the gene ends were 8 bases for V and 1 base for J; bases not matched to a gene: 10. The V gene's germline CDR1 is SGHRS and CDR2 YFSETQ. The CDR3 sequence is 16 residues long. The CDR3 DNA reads TGCGCCAGTGGACTAGCGGCCAACCTGGGCACAGATACGCAGTATTTT. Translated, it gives CASGLAANLGTDTQYF.

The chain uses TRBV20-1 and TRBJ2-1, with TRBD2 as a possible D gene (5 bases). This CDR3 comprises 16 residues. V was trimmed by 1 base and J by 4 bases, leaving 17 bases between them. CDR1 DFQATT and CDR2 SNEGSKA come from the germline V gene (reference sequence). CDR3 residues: CSARARTSGIYNEQFF. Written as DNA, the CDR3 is TGCAGTGCTAGAGCTAGGACTTCCGGCATTTACAATGAGCAGTTCTTC.

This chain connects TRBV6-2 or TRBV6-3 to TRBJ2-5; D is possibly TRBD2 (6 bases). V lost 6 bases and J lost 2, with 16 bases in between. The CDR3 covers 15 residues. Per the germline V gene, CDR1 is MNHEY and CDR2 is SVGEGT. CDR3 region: CASSAGGRGQETQYF. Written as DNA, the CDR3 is TGTGCCAGCAGCGCCGGTGGGCGGGGTCAAGAGACCCAGTACTTC.

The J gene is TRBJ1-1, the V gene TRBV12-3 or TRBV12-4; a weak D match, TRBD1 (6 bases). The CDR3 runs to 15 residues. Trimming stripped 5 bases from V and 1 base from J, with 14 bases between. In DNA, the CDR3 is TGTGCCAGCAGTCCACCGGGACACTGGAACACTGAAGCTTTCTTT. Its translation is CASSPPGHWNTEAFF.

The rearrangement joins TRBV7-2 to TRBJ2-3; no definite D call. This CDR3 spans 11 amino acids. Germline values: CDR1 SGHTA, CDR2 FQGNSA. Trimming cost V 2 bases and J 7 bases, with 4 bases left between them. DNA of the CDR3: TGTGCCAGCAGCTTATCATATACGCAGTATTTT. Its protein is CASSLSYTQYF. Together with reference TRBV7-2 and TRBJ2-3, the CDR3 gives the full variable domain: GAGVSQSPSNKVTEKGKDVELRCDPISGHTALYWYRQSLGQGLEFLIYFQGNSAPDKSGLPSDRFSAERTGGSVSTLTIQRTQQEDSAVYLCASSLSYTQYFGPGTRLTVL.

The CDR3 DNA reads TGTGCCAGCAGCATACTAGCGGGGGAAGATACGCAGTATTTT. Its protein product is CASSILAGEDTQYF. The chain has TRBV21-1 and TRBJ2-3; the table calls TRBD2, which could not be checked here. TRBV21-1 has pseudogene status. There are 14 residues in the CDR3.

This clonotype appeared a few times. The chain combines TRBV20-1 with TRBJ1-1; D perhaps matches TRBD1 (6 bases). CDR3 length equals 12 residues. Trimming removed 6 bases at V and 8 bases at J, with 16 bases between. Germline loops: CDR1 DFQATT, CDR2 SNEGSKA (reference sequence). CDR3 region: CSAQPRTAEAFF. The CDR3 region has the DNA TGCAGTGCCCAACCTCGGACAGCCGAAGCTTTCTTT.

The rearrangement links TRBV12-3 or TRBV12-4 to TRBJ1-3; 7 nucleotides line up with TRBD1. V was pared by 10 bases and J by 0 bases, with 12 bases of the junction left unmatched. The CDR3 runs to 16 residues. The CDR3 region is CAIRGGAYLSGNTIYF. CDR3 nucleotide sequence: TGTGCCATCCGAGGGGGCGCTTACCTCTCTGGAAACACCATATATTTT.

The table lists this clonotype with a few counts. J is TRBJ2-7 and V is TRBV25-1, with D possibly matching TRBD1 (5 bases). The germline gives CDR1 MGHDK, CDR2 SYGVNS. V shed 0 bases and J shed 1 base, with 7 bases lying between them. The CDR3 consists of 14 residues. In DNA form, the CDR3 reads TGTGCCAGCAGTGAATATCAGGGATCCTACGAGCAGTACTTC. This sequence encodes CASSEYQGSYEQYF.

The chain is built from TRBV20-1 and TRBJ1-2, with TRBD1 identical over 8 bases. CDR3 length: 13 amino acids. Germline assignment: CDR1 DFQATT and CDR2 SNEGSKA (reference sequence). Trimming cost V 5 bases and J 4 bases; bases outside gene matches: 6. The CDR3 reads CSARQGATYGYTF. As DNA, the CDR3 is TGCAGTGCTCGGCAGGGGGCTACCTATGGCTACACCTTC.